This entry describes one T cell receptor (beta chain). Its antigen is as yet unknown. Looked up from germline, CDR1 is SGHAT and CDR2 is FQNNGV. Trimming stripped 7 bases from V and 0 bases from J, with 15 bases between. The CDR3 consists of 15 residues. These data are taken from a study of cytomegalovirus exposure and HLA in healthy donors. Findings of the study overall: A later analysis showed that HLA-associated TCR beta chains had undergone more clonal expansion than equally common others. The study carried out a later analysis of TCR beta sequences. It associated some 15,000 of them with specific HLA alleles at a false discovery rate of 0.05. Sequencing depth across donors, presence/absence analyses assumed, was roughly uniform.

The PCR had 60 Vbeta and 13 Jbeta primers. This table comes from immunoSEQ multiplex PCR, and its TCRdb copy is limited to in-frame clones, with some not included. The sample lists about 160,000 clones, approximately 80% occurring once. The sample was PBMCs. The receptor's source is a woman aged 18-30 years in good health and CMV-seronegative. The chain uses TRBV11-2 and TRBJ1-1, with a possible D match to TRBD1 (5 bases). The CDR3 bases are TGTGCCAGCAACACGCTGCGGGGGATGAACACTGAAGCTTTCTTT. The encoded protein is CASNTLRGMNTEAFF.